Below, 18 T cell receptor beta chains from the same sample are listed, as sequenced in a study of human CD4 T cells and Enterobacteriaceae. The data were produced by immunoSEQ multiplex PCR, yet TCRdb's version contains in-frame clones alone and is incomplete. The table lists about 29,000 clones, 65% to 85% of them singletons. The memory gate held CD4+ cells that were not CD45RA+CCR7+CD95- naive cells, over 95% pure. Material: memory CD4+ T cells from blood. The receptors were gathered from a human donor in good health.

The gene calls are TRBV11-2 and TRBJ2-7; D remains unclear. The CDR3 has 14 residues. The germline gives CDR1 SGHAT, CDR2 FQNNGV. V was trimmed by 4 bases and J by 3 bases, leaving 13 bases between them. The CDR3 DNA sequence: TGTGCCAGCAGCTCCCTCATGTACCGCTACGAGCAGTACTTC. Amino acid sequence: CASSSLMYRYEQYF.

This clone was seen once. V is TRBV18 and J is TRBJ1-2, with D perhaps matching TRBD1 (6 bases). This CDR3 has 16 residues. Germline values: CDR1 KGHSH, CDR2 LQKENI. The germline V and J ends were trimmed by 2 bases and 4 bases, with 17 bases remaining between them. The CDR3 DNA follows: TGTGCCAGCTCACCAAGCGAACAGGGCGGAAGCTATGGCTACACCTTC. This encodes CASSPSEQGGSYGYTF.

The chain employs TRBV6-5 and TRBJ2-1, with 8 bases aligning to TRBD1. This CDR3 is built from 14 residues. Germline V gives CDR1 MNHEY, CDR2 SVGAGI. The junction had 11 bases not matched to a gene; V was cut back by 6 bases and J by 10 bases. As DNA, the CDR3 is TGTGCCAGCAGGATAGGACAGGGAAGGTCGGAGCAGTTCTTC. Translating gives CASRIGQGRSEQFF.

The genes are TRBV10-3 and TRBJ1-1; D gene ambiguous. Deletions cut 4 bases from V and 1 base from J, with 7 bases between. Germline assignment: CDR1 ENHRY and CDR2 SYGVKD. This CDR3 contains 13 residues. The DNA for the CDR3 is TGTGCCATCAGTGCCAACGGGAACACTGAAGCTTTCTTT. Translated, it gives CAISANGNTEAFF.

The rearrangement joins TRBV5-1 to TRBJ2-6; 8 bases fit TRBD1. The CDR3 covers 15 residues. The V gene's germline CDR1 is SGHRS and CDR2 YFSETQ. With V trimmed by 4 bases and J by 2 bases, 2 bases remained unmatched. DNA for the CDR3: TGCGCCAGCAGCCGGGACAGGCCTGGGGCCAACGTCCTGACTTTC. As protein: CASSRDRPGANVLTF.

This chain connects TRBV28 to TRBJ2-4; 10 bases align to TRBD1. The CDR3 contains 20 residues. The J segment lost 4 bases and the V segment lost 5 bases, leaving 20 bases of the junction unmatched. CDR1 is MDHEN and CDR2 is SYDVKM in the germline V gene. This CDR3 is CASSIITLQPGQGKKNIQYF. The CDR3 region has the DNA TGTGCCAGCAGTATAATTACACTACAACCGGGACAGGGGAAAAAAAACATTCAGTACTTC.

The gene calls are TRBV7-2 and TRBJ1-2, with TRBD1 identical over 8 bases. Per the germline V gene, CDR1 is SGHTA and CDR2 is FQGNSA. Unmatched junction bases numbered 7, after V lost 1 base and J lost 6 bases. CDR3 length equals 15 residues. The CDR3 sequence is CASSLGRQGRDGYTF. The CDR3 DNA is TGTGCCAGCAGCTTAGGAAGACAGGGGAGAGATGGCTACACCTTC.

The chain uses TRBV27 and TRBJ2-1, with TRBD1 identical over 9 bases. The CDR3 loop spans 16 amino acids. Trimming at V came to 6 bases and at J to 9 bases, leaving 15 bases not matched to a gene. Germline V gene data show CDR1 as MNHEY and CDR2 as SMNVEV (reference sequence). CDR3 sequence (DNA): TGTGCCAGCAGAGGACGTAGGACAGGGGTAGTTGGTGAGCAGTTCTTC. Translation gives CASRGRRTGVVGEQFF.

This clone was recorded only once. The CDR3 protein is CASSDPPNQPQHF. CDR3 DNA: TGTGCCAGCAGTGACCCCCCGAATCAGCCCCAGCATTTT. The V call is TRBV6-1, the J call TRBJ1-5; D gene uncertain. V dropped 3 bases and J dropped 4 bases, with 7 bases sitting between them. This CDR3 is built from 13 residues. Germline CDR1 is MNHNS and CDR2 is SASEGT.

This chain connects TRBV27 to TRBJ1-1; D may be TRBD1 (5 bases). The CDR3 is made up of 16 amino acids. Trimming shortened V by 8 bases and J by 1 base, and 20 bases separated the two germline ends. Germline assignment: CDR1 MNHEY and CDR2 SMNVEV (reference sequence). The CDR3 sequence is CASQKGSGAWNTEAFF. The CDR3 DNA reads as TGTGCCAGCCAAAAGGGGTCCGGGGCATGGAACACTGAAGCTTTCTTT.

J is TRBJ2-5 and V is TRBV10-2; 8 bases fit TRBD2. The CDR3 has 14 amino acids. The V and J ends lost 6 bases and 7 bases, in that order; junction bases with no gene match: 10. CDR1 is WSHSY, CDR2 SAAADI, per germline. The CDR3 sequence is CASRNSGTQWTQYF. CDR3 bases: TGCGCCAGCAGGAATAGCGGGACCCAGTGGACCCAGTACTTC.

The chain couples TRBV19 to TRBJ2-2; D is uncertain. V lost 5 bases, J lost 4 bases, and 8 bases lay in between. The CDR3 extends over 13 amino acids. The V gene's germline CDR1 is LNHDA and CDR2 SQIVND (reference sequence). The CDR3: CASSPRSTGELFF. In DNA, the CDR3 is TGTGCCAGTAGTCCCAGGTCCACCGGGGAGCTGTTTTTT.

The V gene is TRBV4-2, the J gene TRBJ2-1, with no clear D. The germline CDR1 and CDR2 sequences are LGHNA and YNFKEQ. The CDR3 has 14 amino acids. V was shortened by 0 bases and J by 9 bases, with 12 bases between the two germline ends. CDR3 in DNA: TGTGCCAGCAGCCAAGATGTGGGCGGCCGTGAGCAGTTCTTC. It encodes CASSQDVGGREQFF.

This chain links TRBV5-8 with TRBJ2-2, with TRBD2 matching over 9 bases. The CDR3 runs to 16 residues. The V segment lost 0 bases and the J segment 5 bases; nucleotides outside the gene matches: 5. The germline V gene has CDR1 SGHTS and CDR2 YDEGEE. CDR3: CASSLAGTSRTGELFF. The DNA for the CDR3 is TGTGCCAGCAGCTTGGCCGGGACTAGCCGGACCGGGGAGCTGTTTTTT.

V is TRBV29-1 and J is TRBJ1-2, with D uncertain. This CDR3 has 13 amino acids. The germline gives CDR1 SQVTM, CDR2 ANQGSEA. With 2 bases removed from V and 1 base from J, the gap between germline ends came to 8 bases. The CDR3, as DNA: TGCAGCGTTGAATTTCAACGTAACTATGGCTACACCTTC. The encoded protein is CSVEFQRNYGYTF. Full variable domain (remainder filled in from reference TRBV29-1 and TRBJ1-2): SAVISQKPSRDICQRGTSLTIQCQVDSQVTMMFWYRQQPGQSLTLIATANQGSEATYESGFVIDKFPISRPNLTFSTLTVSNMSPEDSSIYLCSVEFQRNYGYTFGSGTRLTVV.

This clone rates as medium-sized. The V gene is TRBV5-1, the J gene TRBJ1-5; the D gene is possibly TRBD1 (5 bases). Trimming took off 4 bases at V and 4 bases at J, with 12 bases between the two ends. The CDR3 loop spans 14 amino acids. CDR1 SGHRS and CDR2 YFSETQ come from the germline V gene. The CDR3 coding sequence is TGCGCCAGCAGCCTTGGTGGGGCGAATCAGCCCCAGCATTTT. It encodes CASSLGGANQPQHF.

This rearrangement joins TRBV11-2 to TRBJ2-5; a possible D gene is TRBD1 (7 bases). This CDR3 spans 16 amino acids. V was pared by 5 bases and J by 7 bases, with 23 bases between. Germline V lookup: CDR1 SGHAT, CDR2 FQNNGV. CDR3 loop: CASSPPGQGGRGTQYF. The CDR3 nucleotides are TGTGCCAGCAGCCCACCCGGGCAGGGGGGCAGAGGGACCCAGTACTTC.

The chain links TRBV27 to TRBJ1-1, with 8 bases fitting TRBD1. The V segment lost 4 bases and the J segment 2 bases; nucleotides outside the gene matches: 6. The CDR3 contains 15 residues. Germline CDR1 is MNHEY and CDR2 is SMNVEV (reference sequence). The CDR3 reads CASSSHGQGNTEAFF. CDR3 nucleotides: TGTGCCAGCAGTTCCCACGGACAGGGCAACACTGAAGCTTTCTTT.